These 3 T cell receptor beta chains share one sample of origin, sequenced in a study of response to subunit inactivated influenza vaccine. TCRdb called the RT-PCR reads again in MiXCR, with one record for every CDR3 protein. The sample includes around 320,000 distinct CDR3 sequences, 22% seen only once; the top ten take around 10%. The sample here was PBMCs from blood, taken about 20 months after vaccination. These receptors all come from a man between 50 and 75 years old who received an inactivated influenza vaccine.

Points on this clonotype: It is unclear where the CDR3 begins or ends on the DNA, so no DNA is shown, and the CDR3 is as TCRdb lists it. The gene calls are TRBV19 and TRBJ1-2; the table's D call TRBD1 went unverified against the DNA. The CDR3 comprises 15 residues, both ends counted. Germline lookup yields CDR1 LNHDA and CDR2 SQIVND (reference sequence). The CDR3 loop reads CASTSDRPSNYGYTF.

V gene TRBV6-2 or TRBV6-3 combines with J gene TRBJ1-5; D not certain. CDR3 size: 16 residues. Trimming took 5 bases from V and 0 from J, leaving 14 bases between them. Germline V gene sequence: CDR1 MNHEY, CDR2 SVGEGT. CDR3 protein: CASSGLSGLSNQPQHF. The CDR3 region has the DNA TGTGCCAGCAGTGGACTAAGTGGGCTTAGCAATCAGCCCCAGCATTTT.

This chain links TRBV4-3 with TRBJ2-5; D is perhaps TRBD1 (5 bases). The CDR3 is 14 amino acids. From germline, CDR1 is LGHNA and CDR2 YSLEER. Trimming pared 1 base from V and 5 bases from J, leaving 11 bases between. The CDR3 DNA reads as TGCGCCAGCAGCCAAGGCCAGGGATACGAGACCCAGTACTTC. Translation gives CASSQGQGYETQYF.